Each of the 5 T cell receptor beta chains below was sequenced from the same sample in a study of response to subunit inactivated influenza vaccine. TCRdb recomputed calls from the RT-PCR reads with MiXCR, one row per CDR3 protein. The table includes about 540,000 distinct CDR3 sequences, under 30% detected once. The same sample was also used in a study of T cells expressing NK-cell markers. According to that study: With UMIs, 5'RACE template switching was used to make TCR beta cDNA.

This material consisted of CD4+ T cells sorted from PBMCs, taken roughly 12 days after vaccination. Receptor source: a man between 45 and 60 years old who received an inactivated influenza vaccine.

V and J are TRBV27 and TRBJ2-1; the D is unclear. V lost 5 bases to trimming and J lost 1 base, with 9 bases between them. In germline, CDR1 is MNHEY, CDR2 SMNVEV (reference sequence). This CDR3 has 14 amino acids. The CDR3 is CASSMTRSYNEQFF. CDR3 sequence (DNA): TGTGCCAGCAGTATGACTCGTTCCTACAATGAGCAGTTCTTC.

This sequence joins TRBV7-9 and TRBJ2-5, with 9 positions matching TRBD1. Germline CDR1 is SEHNR and CDR2 is FQNEAQ (reference sequence). The CDR3 has 15 residues. V shed 5 bases, J shed 2 bases, and the junction held 6 bases outside the gene matches. CDR3 residues: CASSTGQGGQETQYF. CDR3 in DNA: TGTGCCAGCAGCACGGGACAGGGTGGACAAGAGACCCAGTACTTC.

This clonotype was picked up a small number of times. The chain is built from TRBV12-3 or TRBV12-4 and TRBJ1-2; no clear D. The CDR3 sequence is 13 residues long. V shed 2 bases and J shed 1 base, with 5 bases lying between them. The CDR3 nucleotides read TGTGCCAGCAGTTTATCCATTAACTATGGCTACACCTTC. It yields the protein CASSLSINYGYTF.

This clonotype has only a few counts. The chain combines TRBV7-9 with TRBJ1-4; TRBD1 aligns across 7 bases. Germline lookup yields CDR1 SEHNR and CDR2 FQNEAQ (reference sequence). The CDR3 is 14 residues long. V gave up 5 bases and J gave up 6 bases; unmatched junction bases: 6. Written as DNA, the CDR3 is TGTGCCAGCAGCGTACGACAGGGAGATGAAAAACTGTTTTTT. This gives the protein CASSVRQGDEKLFF.

With respect to this clonotype: A much larger clone lies one base from this, so it may be a read error. This chain uses TRBV6-1 with TRBJ1-1; D perhaps matches TRBD1 (5 bases). Germline CDR1 is MNHNS and CDR2 is SASEGT. This CDR3 region has 13 residues. Here the CDR3 reads CASSRDLNTEASF. CDR3 nucleotide sequence: TGTGCCAGCAGCCGGGACCTGAACACTGAAGCTTCCTTT.